This T cell receptor (beta chain) was recorded in a study of T cells in Graves' hyperthyroidism and ophthalmopathy. About the research overall: Before any treatment, at initial diagnosis, peripheral blood was collected.

Recently diagnosed hyperthyroidism of less than 2 months' duration affected patients aged 18 to 65. Patients with uncontrolled infections, other autoimmune diseases, pregnancy or lactation were excluded. Used for diagnoses were clinical symptoms, serum thyroxine and TRAb, thyroid ultrasound and orbital computed tomography. The CDR3 loop spans 14 amino acids. Germline V gives CDR1 MDHEN, CDR2 SYDVKM. V was pared by 4 bases and J by 4 bases, with 5 bases of the junction left unmatched. RNA transcripts gave rise to amplified TCR beta CDR3 regions. A set of HTBI primers served as the primers for a first-round RT-PCR of the TCR CDR3. Each CDR3 protein is one row after TCRdb ran MiXCR on the multiplex PCR reads. The sample yields about 110,000 distinct CDR3 sequences, 16% seen once. Many counts were recorded for this clonotype.

The TCR was taken from a woman between 45 and 60 years old with Graves' hyperthyroidism. Sequencing was done on a sample of blood. V is TRBV28 and J is TRBJ2-7; 9 bases are shared with TRBD2. CDR3 residues: CASSSRAGGYEQYV. The DNA of the CDR3 is TGTGCCAGCAGTTCCCGAGCGGGAGGTTACGAGCAGTACGTC.